The next 5 T cell receptor beta chains were all read from a single sample in a study of shared T cell receptors in the human thymus. Assay: immunoSEQ multiplex PCR; the TCRdb copy retains only in-frame clones and omits some. Of some 660,000 clones in the sample, around 87% were seen once. These data were likewise used in another study, on human thymus T cells.

Sequencing was carried out using thymocytes. Every receptor here comes from a boy less than two years old with a congenital heart defect.

Here the CDR3 DNA reads TGTGCCAGTAGTATCGTACCGAGGGACAGGGGAACCGGGGAGCTGTTTTTT. Protein: CASSIVPRDRGTGELFF. The chain couples TRBV19 to TRBJ2-2; 10 nucleotides agree with TRBD1. After removal of 3 bases from V and 5 bases from J, the junction contained 9 bases not matched to a gene. Germline CDR1 and CDR2: LNHDA and SQIVND (reference sequence). CDR3 length: 17 amino acids.

The chain recombines TRBV27 with TRBJ2-5, with TRBD2 matching 7 bases. Germline CDR1 reads MNHEY; CDR2 reads SMNVEV (reference sequence). Unmatched junction bases numbered 5, after V lost 6 bases and J lost 4 bases. CDR3 length: 13 amino acids. The CDR3 region has the DNA TGTGCCAGCAGGAGGACTAGAGGAGAGACCCAGTACTTC. It is translated as CASRRTRGETQYF.

The chain is built from TRBV19 and TRBJ2-5, with D perhaps matching TRBD2 (5 bases). Trimming took off 1 base at V and 4 bases at J, with 7 bases between the two ends. This CDR3 is 13 amino acids long. The germline V gene encodes CDR1 LNHDA and CDR2 SQIVND (reference sequence). The CDR3, as DNA: TGTGCCAGTAGTATAGTGGCGGGAGAGACCCAGTACTTC. It codes for CASSIVAGETQYF.

The chain carries TRBV2 and TRBJ2-1, with TRBD1 identical over 8 bases. The CDR3 consists of 14 residues. The germline V gene has CDR1 SNHLY and CDR2 FYNNEI. V gave up 1 base and J gave up 7 bases; unmatched junction bases: 3. This chain's CDR3 is CASSEGTGLNEQFF. CDR3 coding DNA: TGTGCCAGCAGTGAAGGGACAGGGCTGAATGAGCAGTTCTTC.

The chain is built from TRBV5-6 and TRBJ2-1; 9 bases are a match to TRBD1. CDR1 is SGHDT, CDR2 YYEEEE, per germline. The ends lost 4 bases at V and 8 bases at J; junction bases unmatched: 7. CDR3 length: 14 residues. DNA of the CDR3: TGTGCCAGCAGCATGGGACAGGGCTGGGATGAGCAGTTCTTC. Protein product: CASSMGQGWDEQFF. Complete variable domain (other parts from reference TRBV5-6 and TRBJ2-1): DAGVTQSPTHLIKTRGQQVTLRCSPKSGHDTVSWYQQALGQGPQFIFQYYEEEERQRGNFPDRFSGHQFPNYSSELNVNALLLGDSALYLCASSMGQGWDEQFFGPGTRLTVL.